This TCR beta chain comes out of a study of blood T cell repertoires in COVID-19. Across the whole study: There were acute and convalescent COVID-19 samples, and they came from the United States, Italy and Spain. Nucleic acid was either cDNA or gDNA, and it came from T cells, B-cell-depleted T cells, or PBMCs.

Per the authors' pipeline: Nucleated cell number was recorded as an estimate derived from reference gene primer amplification. The protocol was immunoSEQ multiplex PCR, while the TCRdb copy is restricted to in-frame clones and leaves out a portion. V, J and clone size are those of that table, while D and trimming were read from the DNA. The sample consists of roughly 53,000 clones, roughly 77% of them appearing once. This CDR3 has 19 amino acids. The chain combines TRBV21-1 with TRBJ2-2; whether TRBD2, the table's D call, matches the DNA was not checked. TRBV21-1 is labeled a pseudogene. This clonotype was sampled from a man aged 70-80 years with active or convalescent COVID-19. The sequenced sample consisted of peripheral blood. In DNA, the CDR3 is TGTGCCAGCAGCACACACGGGACTAGCGGGAGCGCGTCAGTCGGGGAGCTGTTTTTT. As protein: CASSTHGTSGSASVGELFF.